The rows below give T cell receptor beta chains drawn from one sample of a study of vaccination and CD4 T cells after COVID-19. These receptors have no known antigen. TCRdb called the PCR reads again in MiXCR, with one record for every CDR3 protein. This table has approximately 10,000 distinct CDR3 sequences, 45% to 55% appearing once. The material was cultured CD4+ T cells from blood, obtained after SARS-CoV-2 vaccination. The receptors come from a human donor with COVID-19. Each CDR3 is given with its conserved first and last residue. D genes are given only for firm matches. A row's size may be missing; if present it is once, few, many or a size class.

clone size,D gene,J gene,V gene,CDR3 protein,CDR3 DNA
.,TRBD1,TRBJ1-6,TRBV6-5,CASSSLPGQGNSPLHF,TGTGCCAGCAGTTCCCTGCCGGGACAGGGGAATTCACCCCTCCACTTT
.,.,TRBJ1-4,TRBV27,CASSSLRDPNEKLFF,TGTGCCAGCAGTTCCCTCCGGGACCCTAATGAAAAACTGTTTTTT
.,.,TRBJ2-7,TRBV15,CATSRDTAYPYEQYF,TGTGCCACCAGCAGAGATACAGCGTACCCCTACGAGCAGTACTTC
few,.,TRBJ1-1,TRBV7-9,CASSPKHRVGTEAFF,TGTGCCAGCAGCCCTAAACACAGGGTTGGGACTGAAGCTTTCTTT
once,.,TRBJ2-6,TRBV10-3,CATRGRGPLDASSSGANVLTF,TGTGCCACGAGGGGCAGGGGTCCACTCGACGCTAGTTCCTCTGGGGCCAACGTCCTGACTTTC
.,.,TRBJ1-5,TRBV20-1,CSARGGGASDPTYF,TGCAGTGCTAGAGGAGGGGGGGCTTCCGACCCTACATATTTT
few,.,TRBJ1-5,TRBV7-8,CASSLEQAVSNQPQHF,TGTGCCAGCAGCTTAGAACAGGCGGTTAGCAATCAGCCCCAGCATTTT
few,TRBD1,TRBJ2-3,TRBV7-2,CASSLAGTASTDTQYF,TGTGCCAGCAGCTTAGCTGGGACAGCCAGCACAGATACGCAGTATTTT
.,TRBD1,TRBJ1-2,TRBV2,CATRGGEGASNYGYTF,TGTGCCACCCGAGGAGGAGAGGGGGCGTCTAACTATGGCTACACCTTC
few,TRBD1,TRBJ1-5,TRBV2,CASKDRAMGQPQHF,TGTGCCAGCAAGGACAGGGCGATGGGACAGCCCCAGCATTTT
.,.,TRBJ2-7,TRBV7-8,CASSPPAGRYEQYF,TGTGCCAGCAGCCCTCCCGCAGGGCGGTACGAGCAGTACTTC
.,.,TRBJ1-1,TRBV24-1,CATVGWRENTEAFF,TGTGCCACCGTGGGGTGGCGCGAAAACACTGAAGCTTTCTTT
.,.,TRBJ2-6,TRBV24-1,CATSDTTGTPGANVLTF,TGTGCCACCAGTGACACAACCGGGACACCTGGGGCCAACGTCCTGACTTTC
.,TRBD1,TRBJ1-6,TRBV19,CASSVAWTGSDSPLHF,TGTGCCAGTAGTGTGGCCTGGACAGGGAGTGATTCACCCCTCCACTTT
once,TRBD2,TRBJ2-3,TRBV6-2/TRBV6-3,CTSSRPGVAGGTDTQYF,TGTACCAGCAGCCGGCCCGGAGTAGCGGGGGGGACAGATACGCAGTATTTT
few,.,TRBJ1-1,TRBV6-2/TRBV6-3,CASSSVLGTEAFF,TGTGCCAGCAGTTCCGTCTTGGGCACTGAAGCTTTCTTT
.,TRBD1,TRBJ2-3,TRBV4-3,CASSQERGQGRSDTQYF,TGCGCCAGCAGCCAAGAGCGGGGACAGGGGAGGTCTGATACGCAGTATTTT
.,.,TRBJ1-1,TRBV18,CASSFQENTEAFF,TGTGCCAGCTCATTCCAGGAGAACACTGAAGCTTTCTTT
.,.,TRBJ1-2,TRBV6-5,CASSYFGGGAPYGYTF,TGTGCCAGCAGTTACTTCGGAGGAGGAGCGCCCTATGGCTACACCTTC
.,.,TRBJ2-7,TRBV6-1,CAISPWLIYEQYF,TGTGCCATTTCGCCGTGGCTGATCTACGAGCAGTACTTC
.,TRBD1,TRBJ1-2,TRBV30,CAWSALGQGINGYTF,TGTGCCTGGAGTGCACTAGGACAGGGAATCAATGGCTACACCTTC
.,.,TRBJ1-2,TRBV7-9,CASSLGLGGYTF,TGTGCCAGCAGCTTAGGGTTGGGCGGCTACACCTTC